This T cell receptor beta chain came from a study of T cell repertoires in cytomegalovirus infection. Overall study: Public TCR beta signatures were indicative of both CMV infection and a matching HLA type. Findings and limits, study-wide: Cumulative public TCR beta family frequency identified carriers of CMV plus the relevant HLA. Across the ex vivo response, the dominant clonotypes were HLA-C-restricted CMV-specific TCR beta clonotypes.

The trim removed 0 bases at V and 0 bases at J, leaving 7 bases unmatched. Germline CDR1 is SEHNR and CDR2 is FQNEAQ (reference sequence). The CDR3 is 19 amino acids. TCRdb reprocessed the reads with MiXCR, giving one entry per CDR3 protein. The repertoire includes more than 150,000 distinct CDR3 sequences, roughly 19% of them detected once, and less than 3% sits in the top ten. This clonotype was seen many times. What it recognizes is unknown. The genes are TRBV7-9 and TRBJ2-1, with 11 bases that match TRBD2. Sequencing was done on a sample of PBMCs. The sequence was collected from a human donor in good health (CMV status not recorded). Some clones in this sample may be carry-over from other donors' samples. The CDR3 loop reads CASSLALAGGFSSYNEQFF. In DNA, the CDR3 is TGTGCCAGCAGCTTAGCCCTAGCGGGGGGCTTCAGCTCCTACAATGAGCAGTTCTTC. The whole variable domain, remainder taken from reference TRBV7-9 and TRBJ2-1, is DTGVSQNPRHKITKRGQNVTFRCDPISEHNRLYWYRQTLGQGPEFLTYFQNEAQLEKSRLLSDRFSAERPKGSFSTLEIQRTEQGDSAMYLCASSLALAGGFSSYNEQFFGPGTRLTVL.